Reported below is one T cell receptor beta chain. This record comes from a study of shared T cell receptors in the human thymus. TCRdb's copy holds only in-frame clones and misses some; the assay was immunoSEQ multiplex PCR. The table has hundreds of thousands of clones, around 85% seen once. V was shortened by 3 bases and J by 7 bases, with 13 bases between the two germline ends. The CDR3 sequence is 13 residues long. Germline V gene data show CDR1 as SEHNR and CDR2 as FQNEAQ (reference sequence). A further study also used this sample, focusing on human thymus T cells. That source notes: What appeared biased in thymic and blood repertoires was the usage of V and J genes.

The chain uses TRBV7-9 and TRBJ2-7, with D unclear. The clonotype comes from a girl under three years old with a congenital heart defect. Sequencing was performed on thymocytes. CDR3 loop: CASSFIEQDEQYF. In DNA form, the CDR3 reads TGTGCCAGCAGCTTCATCGAACAAGATGAGCAGTACTTC. Using reference TRBV7-9 and TRBJ2-7 for the parts outside the CDR3, the full variable domain is DTGVSQNPRHKITKRGQNVTFRCDPISEHNRLYWYRQTLGQGPEFLTYFQNEAQLEKSRLLSDRFSAERPKGSFSTLEIQRTEQGDSAMYLCASSFIEQDEQYFGPGTRLTVT.